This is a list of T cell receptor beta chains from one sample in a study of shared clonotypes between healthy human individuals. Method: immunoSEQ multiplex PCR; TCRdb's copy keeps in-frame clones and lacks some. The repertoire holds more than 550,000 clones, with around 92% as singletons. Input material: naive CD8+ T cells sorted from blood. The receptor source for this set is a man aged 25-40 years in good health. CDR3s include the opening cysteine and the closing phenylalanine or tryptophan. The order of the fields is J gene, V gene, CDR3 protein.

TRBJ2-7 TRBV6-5 CASSYRTGQGPEQYF
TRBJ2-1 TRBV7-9 CASSLEEGRPYNEQFF
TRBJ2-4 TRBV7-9 CASSLVQGMNIQYF
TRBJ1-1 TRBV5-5 CASSLAGGPSLNTEAFF
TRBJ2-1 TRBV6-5 CASSYSRNNEQFF
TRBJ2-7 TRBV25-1 CASSAGVRDEQYF
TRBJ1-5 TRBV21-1 CASRTGRNQPQHF
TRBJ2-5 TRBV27 CASSSWFSGRTGRETQYF
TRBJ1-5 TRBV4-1 CASRRTLQGSNQPQHF
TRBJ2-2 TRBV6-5 CASRGQGAIGELFF
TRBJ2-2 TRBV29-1 CSAYLWQSTGELFF
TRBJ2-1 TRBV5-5 CASSFSRGHEQFF
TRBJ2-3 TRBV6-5 CASSYTPGGIDTQYF
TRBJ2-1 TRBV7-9 CASSPPLAGGRYNEQFF
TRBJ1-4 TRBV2 CASRDRGVEKLFF
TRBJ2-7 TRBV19 CASKSLAGSEQYF
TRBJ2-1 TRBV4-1 CASSLGGAFSYNEQFF
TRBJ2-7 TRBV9 CASSVDVSSYEQYF
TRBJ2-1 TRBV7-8 CASSRDSELQFF
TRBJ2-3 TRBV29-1 CSVLPTGGVQPQFTDTQYF
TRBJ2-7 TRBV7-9 CASSFHTSGIYEQYF
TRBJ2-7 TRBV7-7 CASSLGVSYEQYF
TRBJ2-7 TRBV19 CASSMAGGSYEQYF
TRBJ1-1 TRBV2 CASSSGTAPNTEAFF
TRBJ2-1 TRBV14 CASSRTSGAPDYNEQFF
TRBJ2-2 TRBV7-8 CASSLSVLGDRGPGELFF